This TCR beta chain was identified in a study of blood T cell repertoires in COVID-19. Study-wide context: Samples came from the United States, Italy and Spain, spanning acute and convalescent COVID-19. The analysed material was cDNA or gDNA that came from T cells, B-cell-depleted T cells, or PBMCs.

Under the authors' procedure: Quantification of nucleated cells was approximated via reference gene primer amplification. Measured with immunoSEQ multiplex PCR; TCRdb has only the in-frame clones, and not every one. V and J calls and clone size follow that table, whereas D and trimming were derived from the DNA. The sample holds about 480,000 clones, 75% to 90% seen once. Material for sequencing was peripheral blood. The receptor's source is a man between 18 and 35 years old with COVID-19, enrolled during active disease.

The CDR3 region has the DNA TGTGCCAGCAGTGAAGGGCGGGAGTACACCGGGGAGCTGTTTTTT. It yields the protein CASSEGREYTGELFF. The chain recombines TRBV2 with TRBJ2-2; TRBD2 matches 7 bases. Germline CDR1 SNHLY, CDR2 FYNNEI. CDR3 length: 15 residues. V lost 1 base and J lost 3; bases outside the gene matches: 2.